This T cell receptor (beta chain) was captured in a study of T cell responses to AZD1222 COVID-19 vaccine. In the case of this clone: The antigen is unknown.

Method: immunoSEQ multiplex PCR; TCRdb's copy keeps in-frame clones and lacks some. The sample includes roughly 150,000 clones, 88% seen only once; the top ten take around 2%. Study-level findings and limits: Nearly half of unique spike-specific TCRs reportedly avoided B.1.351 and B.1.1.7 mutated regions. Donors were chiefly white British, with a greater number of females, and clonal diversity was perhaps underestimated.

CDR1 and CDR2 (germline): MGHDK, SYGVNS. V dropped 4 bases and J dropped 5 bases, with 17 bases sitting between them. This CDR3 spans 16 amino acids. The specimen comprised peripheral blood, sampled on day 0 of AZD1222 vaccination. V gene TRBV25-1 combines with J gene TRBJ2-2, with D unclear. The origin of this receptor is an adult in good health. CDR3 sequence: CASSGEDTRKTGELFF. Written as DNA, the CDR3 is TGTGCCAGCAGTGGAGAAGACACGCGAAAGACCGGGGAGCTGTTTTTT.